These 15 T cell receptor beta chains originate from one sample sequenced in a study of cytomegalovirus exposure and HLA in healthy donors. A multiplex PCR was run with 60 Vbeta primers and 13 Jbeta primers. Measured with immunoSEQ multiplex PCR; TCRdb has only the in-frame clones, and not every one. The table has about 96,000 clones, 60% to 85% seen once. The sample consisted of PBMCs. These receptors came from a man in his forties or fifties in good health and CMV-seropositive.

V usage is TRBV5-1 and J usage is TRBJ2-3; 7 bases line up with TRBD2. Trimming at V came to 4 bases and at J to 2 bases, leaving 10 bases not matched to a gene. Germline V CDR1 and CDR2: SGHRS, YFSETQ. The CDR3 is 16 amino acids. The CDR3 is CASSRRGGGDTDTQYF. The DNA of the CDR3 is TGCGCCAGCAGCCGGCGGGGCGGGGGAGACACAGATACGCAGTATTTT.

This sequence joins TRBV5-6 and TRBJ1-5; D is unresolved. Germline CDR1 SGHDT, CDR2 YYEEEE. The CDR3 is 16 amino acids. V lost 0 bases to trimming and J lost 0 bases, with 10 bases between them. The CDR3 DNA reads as TGTGCCAGCAGCTTGGGCGCGGTCTATAGCAATCAGCCCCAGCATTTT. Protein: CASSLGAVYSNQPQHF.

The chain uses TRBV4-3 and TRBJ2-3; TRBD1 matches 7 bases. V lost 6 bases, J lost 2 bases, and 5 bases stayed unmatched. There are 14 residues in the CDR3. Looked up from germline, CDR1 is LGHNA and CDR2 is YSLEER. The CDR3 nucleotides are TGCGCCAGCAGTTACGGACAGGCCACAGATACGCAGTATTTT. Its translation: CASSYGQATDTQYF.

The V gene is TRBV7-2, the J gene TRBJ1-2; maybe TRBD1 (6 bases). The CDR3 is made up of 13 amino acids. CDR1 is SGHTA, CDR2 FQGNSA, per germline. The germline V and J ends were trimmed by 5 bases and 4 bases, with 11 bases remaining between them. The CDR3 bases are TGTGCCAGCAGCCTCCAGGACAGCTATGGCTACACCTTC. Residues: CASSLQDSYGYTF.

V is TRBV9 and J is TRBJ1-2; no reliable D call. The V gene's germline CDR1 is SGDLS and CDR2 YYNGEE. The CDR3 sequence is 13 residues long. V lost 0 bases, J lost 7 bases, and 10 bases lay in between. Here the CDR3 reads CASSVGAASGYTF. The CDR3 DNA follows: TGTGCCAGCAGCGTAGGGGCCGCTTCTGGCTACACCTTC.

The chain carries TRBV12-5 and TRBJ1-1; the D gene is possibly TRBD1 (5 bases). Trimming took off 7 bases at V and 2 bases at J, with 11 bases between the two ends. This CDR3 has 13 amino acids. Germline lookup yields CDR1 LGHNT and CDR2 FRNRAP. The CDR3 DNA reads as TGTGCTAGTGCCCCAGGGACTAACACTGAAGCTTTCTTT. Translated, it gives CASAPGTNTEAFF.

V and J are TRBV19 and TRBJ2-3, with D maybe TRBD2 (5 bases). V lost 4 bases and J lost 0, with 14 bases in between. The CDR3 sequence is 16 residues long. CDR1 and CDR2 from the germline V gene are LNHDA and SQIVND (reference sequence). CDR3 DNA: TGTGCCAGTAGTACGCCACTAGACTCTAGCACAGATACGCAGTATTTT. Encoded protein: CASSTPLDSSTDTQYF.

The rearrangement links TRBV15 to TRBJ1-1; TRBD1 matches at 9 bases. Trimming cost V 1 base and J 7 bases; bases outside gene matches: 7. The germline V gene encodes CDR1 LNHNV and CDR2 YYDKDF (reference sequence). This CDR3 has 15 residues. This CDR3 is CATSRGLQGACEAFF. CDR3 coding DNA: TGTGCCACCAGCAGAGGCTTACAGGGGGCTTGTGAAGCTTTCTTT.

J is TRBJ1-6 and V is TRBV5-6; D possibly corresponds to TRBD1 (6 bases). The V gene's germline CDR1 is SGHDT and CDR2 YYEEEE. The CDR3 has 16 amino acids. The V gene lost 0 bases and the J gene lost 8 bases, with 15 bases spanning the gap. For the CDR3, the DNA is TGTGCCAGCAGCTTGGTAGGGGAGGGGGTGGATTCACCCCTCCACTTT. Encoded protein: CASSLVGEGVDSPLHF.

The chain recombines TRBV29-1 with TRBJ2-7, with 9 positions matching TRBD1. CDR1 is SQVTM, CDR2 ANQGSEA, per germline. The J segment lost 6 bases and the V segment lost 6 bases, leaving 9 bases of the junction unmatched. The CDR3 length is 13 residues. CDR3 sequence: CSVPGTGLGEQYF. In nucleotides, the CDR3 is TGCAGCGTCCCCGGGACAGGGTTGGGCGAGCAGTACTTC.

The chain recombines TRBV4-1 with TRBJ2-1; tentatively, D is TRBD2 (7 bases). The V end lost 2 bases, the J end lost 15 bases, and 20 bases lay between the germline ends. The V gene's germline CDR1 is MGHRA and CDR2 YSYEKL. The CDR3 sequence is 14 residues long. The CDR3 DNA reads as TGCGCCAGCAGCCAACCCCAAGGCGGGGGCCTCTCGTTCTTC. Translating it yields CASSQPQGGGLSFF.

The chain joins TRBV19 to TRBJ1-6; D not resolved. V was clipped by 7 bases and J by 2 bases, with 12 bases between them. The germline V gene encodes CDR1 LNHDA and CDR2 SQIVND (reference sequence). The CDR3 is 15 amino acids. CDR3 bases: TGTGCCAGTATTGAGAGAAAAGCCTATAATTCACCCCTCCACTTT. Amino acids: CASIERKAYNSPLHF.

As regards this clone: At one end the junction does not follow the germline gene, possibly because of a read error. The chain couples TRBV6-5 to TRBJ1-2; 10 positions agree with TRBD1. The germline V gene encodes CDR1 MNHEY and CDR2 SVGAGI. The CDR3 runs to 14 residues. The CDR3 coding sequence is TGTGCCAGCAGTGCCTCGACAGGGGGCTATGGCTACCCCTTC. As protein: CASSASTGGYGYPF.

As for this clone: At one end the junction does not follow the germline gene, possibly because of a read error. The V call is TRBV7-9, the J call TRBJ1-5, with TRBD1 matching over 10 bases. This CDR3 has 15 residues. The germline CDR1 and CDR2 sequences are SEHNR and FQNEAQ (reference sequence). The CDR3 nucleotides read TGTGCCAGCAGCACCGGACAGGGGGACAATCAGCCCCAGAATTTT. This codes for CASSTGQGDNQPQNF. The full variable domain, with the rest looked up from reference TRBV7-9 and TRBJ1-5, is DTGVSQNPRHKITKRGQNVTFRCDPISEHNRLYWYRQTLGQGPEFLTYFQNEAQLEKSRLLSDRFSAERPKGSFSTLEIQRTEQGDSAMYLCASSTGQGDNQPQNFGDGTRLSIL.

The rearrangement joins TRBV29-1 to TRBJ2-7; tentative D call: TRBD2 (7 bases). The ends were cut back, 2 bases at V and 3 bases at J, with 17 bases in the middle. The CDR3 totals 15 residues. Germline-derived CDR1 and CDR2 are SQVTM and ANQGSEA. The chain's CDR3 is CSVEWQVGGGYEQYF. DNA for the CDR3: TGCAGCGTTGAATGGCAGGTGGGAGGGGGCTACGAGCAGTACTTC.